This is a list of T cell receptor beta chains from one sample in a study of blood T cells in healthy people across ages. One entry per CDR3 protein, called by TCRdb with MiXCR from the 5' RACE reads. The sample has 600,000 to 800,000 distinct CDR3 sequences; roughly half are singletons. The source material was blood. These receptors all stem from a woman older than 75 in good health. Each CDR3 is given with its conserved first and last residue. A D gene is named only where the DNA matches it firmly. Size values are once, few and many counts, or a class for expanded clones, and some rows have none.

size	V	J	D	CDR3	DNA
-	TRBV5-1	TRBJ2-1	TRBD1	CASSLGTGSNEQFF	TGCGCCAGCAGCTTGGGGACAGGATCCAATGAGCAGTTCTTC
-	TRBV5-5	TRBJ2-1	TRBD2	CASSFGVGRENVDEQFF	TGTGCCAGCAGTTTCGGGGTCGGGCGGGAGAATGTGGATGAGCAGTTCTTC
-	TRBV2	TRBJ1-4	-	CASSNRRGEKLFF	TGTGCCAGCAGCAACAGGCGGGGTGAAAAACTGTTTTTT
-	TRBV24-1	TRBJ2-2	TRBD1	CATRGTGDTGELFF	TGTGCCACCAGAGGGACAGGGGACACCGGGGAGCTGTTTTTT
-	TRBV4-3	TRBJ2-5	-	CASSQEVRGRWETQYF	TGCGCCAGCAGCCAAGAGGTCCGGGGACGGTGGGAGACCCAGTACTTC
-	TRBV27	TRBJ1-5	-	CASNPPGVGQPQHF	TGTGCCAGCAACCCTCCCGGAGTCGGCCAGCCCCAGCATTTT
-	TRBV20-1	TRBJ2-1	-	CSAKGTVYNEQFF	TGCAGTGCTAAGGGGACGGTCTACAATGAGCAGTTCTTC
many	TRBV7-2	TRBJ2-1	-	CASSQQGYNEQFF	TGTGCCAGCAGCCAACAGGGATACAATGAGCAGTTCTTC
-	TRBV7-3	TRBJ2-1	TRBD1	CASSPPVTGRDEQFF	TGTGCCAGTAGCCCACCCGTGACAGGGAGAGATGAGCAGTTCTTC
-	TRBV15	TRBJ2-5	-	CATRRDKGSVETQYF	TGTGCCACCAGAAGAGATAAGGGGTCCGTAGAGACCCAGTACTTC
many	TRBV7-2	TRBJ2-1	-	CASSQGLIEQFF	TGTGCCAGCAGCCAAGGACTTATTGAGCAGTTCTTC
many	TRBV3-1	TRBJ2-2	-	CASSQEQGTTHGELFF	TGTGCCAGCAGCCAAGAGCAGGGTACGACTCACGGGGAGCTGTTTTTT
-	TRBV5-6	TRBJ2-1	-	CASSSHFELRQERRDDEQFF	TGTGCCAGCAGCTCACACTTTGAATTAAGACAGGAGAGAAGGGACGATGAGCAGTTCTTC
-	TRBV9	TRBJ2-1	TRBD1	CASSVGGGQPYNEQFF	TGTGCCAGCAGCGTAGGTGGGGGACAGCCCTACAATGAGCAGTTCTTC
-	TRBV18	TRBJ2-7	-	CAITPLDNQVYEQYF	TGTGCCATCACACCACTAGACAACCAGGTGTACGAGCAGTACTTC
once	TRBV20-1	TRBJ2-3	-	CSAFQGAGDTQYF	TGCAGTGCTTTCCAAGGGGCCGGAGATACGCAGTATTTT
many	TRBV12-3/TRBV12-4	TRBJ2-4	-	CASSLEHLAKNIQYF	TGTGCCAGCAGTTTGGAACACTTAGCCAAAAACATTCAGTACTTC
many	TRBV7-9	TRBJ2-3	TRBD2	CASSHTSGRAGGVSDTQYF	TGTGCCAGCAGCCACACAAGCGGGAGGGCCGGTGGAGTTTCAGATACGCAGTATTTT
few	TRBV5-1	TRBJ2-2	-	CASSLLPTGELFF	TGCGCCAGCAGCTTACTGCCCACCGGGGAGCTGTTTTTT
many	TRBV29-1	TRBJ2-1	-	CSATRGASYNEQFF	TGCAGCGCAACTAGGGGGGCCTCCTACAATGAGCAGTTCTTC
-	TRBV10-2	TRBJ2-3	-	CASTPLGSTDTQYF	TGCGCCAGCACCCCCTTAGGGTCCACAGATACGCAGTATTTT
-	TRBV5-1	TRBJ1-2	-	CASSLLKGRGQADGYTF	TGCGCCAGCAGCTTGTTAAAGGGTCGGGGCCAGGCGGATGGCTACACCTTC
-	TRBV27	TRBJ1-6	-	CASSLLTGGDNSPLHF	TGTGCCAGCAGTTTATTAACCGGAGGAGATAATTCACCCCTCCACTTT
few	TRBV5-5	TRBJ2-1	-	CASSLAWGDEQFF	TGTGCCAGCAGCTTGGCCTGGGGGGATGAGCAGTTCTTC
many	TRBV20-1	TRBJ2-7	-	CSARDVGDYEQYF	TGCAGTGCTAGAGATGTAGGGGACTACGAGCAGTACTTC
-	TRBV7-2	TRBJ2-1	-	CASSPDGTRSNEQFF	TGTGCCAGCAGCCCGGACGGGACACGTTCCAATGAGCAGTTCTTC
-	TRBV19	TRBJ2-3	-	CASSRWADYTDTQYF	TGTGCCAGTAGCCGCTGGGCGGACTACACAGATACGCAGTATTTT
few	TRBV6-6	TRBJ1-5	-	CASSYALGVQPQHF	TGTGCCAGCAGTTACGCCCTTGGGGTTCAGCCCCAGCATTTT
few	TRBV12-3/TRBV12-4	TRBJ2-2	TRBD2	CASILPWTSGRNTGELFF	TGTGCCAGCATCCTCCCCTGGACTAGCGGGAGAAACACCGGGGAGCTGTTTTTT
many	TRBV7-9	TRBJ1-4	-	CASSNGQTNEKLFF	TGTGCCAGCAGCAATGGACAAACTAATGAAAAACTGTTTTTT
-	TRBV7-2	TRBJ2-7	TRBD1	CASNRQGPNYEQYF	TGTGCCAGCAACCGACAGGGCCCCAACTACGAGCAGTACTTC
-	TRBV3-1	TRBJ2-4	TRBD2	CASSQDRTSGGAIAKNIQYF	TGTGCCAGCAGCCAAGACCGGACTAGCGGGGGAGCGATAGCCAAAAACATTCAGTACTTC
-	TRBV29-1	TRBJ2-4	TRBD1	CSVPNPTGYIQYF	TGCAGCGTTCCCAACCCGACAGGGTACATTCAGTACTTC
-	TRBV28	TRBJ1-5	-	CASSLEDSNQPQHF	TGTGCCAGCAGTTTGGAGGATAGCAATCAGCCCCAGCATTTT
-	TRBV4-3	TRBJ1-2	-	CASSQEARGGQNGYTF	TGCGCCAGCAGCCAAGAGGCTAGGGGAGGACAGAATGGCTACACCTTC
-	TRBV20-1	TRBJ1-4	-	CSARDQGTNEKLFF	TGCAGTGCTAGAGATCAAGGGACTAATGAAAAACTGTTTTTT
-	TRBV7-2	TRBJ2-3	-	CASSLDGNTDTQYF	TGTGCCAGCAGCTTAGACGGGAACACAGATACGCAGTATTTT
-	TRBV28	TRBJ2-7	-	CASSVGYEQYF	TGTGCCAGCTCTGTGGGGTACGAGCAGTACTTC
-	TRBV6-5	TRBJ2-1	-	CASRLLSGQEQFF	TGTGCCAGCAGGCTGCTTAGCGGACAAGAGCAGTTCTTC
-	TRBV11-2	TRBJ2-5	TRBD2	CASSQHGLAGVDETQYF	TGTGCCAGCAGCCAACATGGACTAGCGGGAGTTGACGAGACCCAGTACTTC
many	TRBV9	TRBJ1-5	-	CASSVGSGRQPQHF	TGTGCCAGCAGCGTAGGCAGCGGTCGCCAGCCCCAGCATTTT
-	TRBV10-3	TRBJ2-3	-	CAISESDWTLDTQYF	TGTGCCATCAGTGAGTCGGACTGGACGCTGGATACGCAGTATTTT
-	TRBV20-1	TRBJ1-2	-	CSAPKHRTASPYGYTF	TGCAGTGCCCCTAAGCATAGGACAGCAAGTCCCTATGGCTACACCTTC
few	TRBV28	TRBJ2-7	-	CASSLPAGQLKNEYF	TGTGCCAGCAGTTTGCCGGCGGGACAGCTAAAGAATGAGTACTTC
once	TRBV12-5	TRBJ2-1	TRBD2	CASGNSGFSYNEQFF	TGTGCTAGTGGGAATAGCGGGTTCTCCTACAATGAGCAGTTCTTC
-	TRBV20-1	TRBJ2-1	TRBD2	CSAPGAGRTWETQFF	TGCAGTGCCCCCGGAGCGGGGAGGACTTGGGAGACCCAGTTCTTC
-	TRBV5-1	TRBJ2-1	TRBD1	CASNLGTGGDEQFF	TGCGCCAGCAACTTGGGGACAGGGGGCGACGAGCAGTTCTTC
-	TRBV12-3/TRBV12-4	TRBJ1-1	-	CASSLQVPTNTEAFF	TGTGCCAGCAGCTTACAGGTCCCTACGAACACTGAAGCTTTCTTT
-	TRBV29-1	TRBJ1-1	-	CSIETDYPTGSFF	TGCAGCATCGAAACGGACTACCCAACGGGGTCTTTCTTT
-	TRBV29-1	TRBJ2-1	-	CSAGGGWGPEVDEQFF	TGCAGCGCCGGTGGGGGGTGGGGGCCCGAGGTCGATGAGCAGTTCTTC
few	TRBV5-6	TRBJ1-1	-	CASSWRMNTEAFF	TGTGCCAGCAGCTGGCGTATGAACACTGAAGCTTTCTTT
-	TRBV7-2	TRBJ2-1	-	CASSLVIASEQFF	TGTGCCAGCAGCTTAGTCATAGCGAGCGAGCAGTTCTTC
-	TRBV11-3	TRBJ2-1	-	CASSLDPESTRMFF	TGTGCCAGCAGCTTAGATCCCGAGAGCACTAGGATGTTCTTC
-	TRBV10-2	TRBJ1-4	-	CASSAQGSTNEKLFF	TGCGCCAGCAGCGCTCAGGGCTCAACTAATGAAAAACTGTTTTTT
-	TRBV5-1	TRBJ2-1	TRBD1	CASSPGQGSSGLFF	TGCGCCAGCAGCCCGGGACAGGGGTCCAGCGGTCTGTTCTTC
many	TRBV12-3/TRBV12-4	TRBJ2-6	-	CASSPQTRPGANVLTF	TGTGCCAGCAGTCCACAGACTCGTCCTGGGGCCAACGTCCTGACTTTC
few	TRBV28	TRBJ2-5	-	CAGSLSDTIRETQYF	TGTGCCGGCAGTTTGTCCGACACAATCCGTGAGACCCAGTACTTC
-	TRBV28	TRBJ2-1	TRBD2	CASSFPSGVYNEQFF	TGTGCCAGCAGTTTTCCTAGCGGGGTCTACAATGAGCAGTTCTTC
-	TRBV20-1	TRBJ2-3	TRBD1	CSARDPSGQGFGTDTQYF	TGCAGTGCTAGAGATCCCTCCGGACAGGGGTTCGGCACAGATACGCAGTATTTT